This T cell receptor beta chain was captured by sequencing in a study of blood T cell repertoires in COVID-19. Using immunoSEQ multiplex PCR, the repertoire was profiled, and TCRdb retains in-frame clones only, with some absent. This table holds hundreds of thousands of clones, roughly 88% found once. Trimming at V came to 1 base and at J to 4 bases, leaving 4 bases not matched to a gene. CDR3 length: 15 amino acids. Per germline, CDR1 SGHDT and CDR2 YYEEEE. The chain joins TRBV5-6 to TRBJ2-3; 9 nucleotides align to TRBD2. The specimen was peripheral blood. The TCR sequence derives from a man older than 75 with acute or convalescent COVID-19. This CDR3 reads CASSLISGSADTQYF. The DNA of the CDR3 is TGTGCCAGCAGCTTGATTAGCGGGAGCGCAGATACGCAGTATTTT.